This TCR beta chain was retrieved from a study of post-analysis software for immune sequencing data (dated by TCRdb to between 2014 and 2017). About the investigation overall: Disease courses on record covered relapsing-remitting, secondary progressive and progressive-relapsing multiple sclerosis, though some patients had no subtype annotation. The patient repertoires were set against eleven to twelve previously published healthy control repertoires from donors whose ages ranged from roughly 6 to 25 years. A subset of samples was prepared in parallel using single-end sample barcoding, then pooled and co-amplified after Illumina adapter ligation. Study-wide conclusions, independent of this receptor: Patients showed significantly higher frequencies than controls for about five TRBV segments, among them TRBV5-6, TRBV5-1 and TRBV20-1. Direct clustering with F measure revealed strong co-clustering of samples prepared in the same batch, which led to a batch-effect correction. The multiple sclerosis patient group was slightly younger than the control group. Normalized Chao1 diversity was significantly lower in multiple sclerosis patients than controls, suggesting substantial peripheral T-cell clonal expansion.

To demonstrate the VDJtools post-analysis software, the study profiled TCR beta repertoires from the peripheral blood of some 13 young patients with multiple sclerosis. Multiple sclerosis patients were children and adolescents aged 6 to 15 years. Preparation of the library involved PCR. Sequencing relied on an Illumina HiSeq 2500. Unique molecular identifiers were incorporated into TCR beta cDNA libraries to reduce PCR and sequencing biases. Approximately 500,000 cDNA molecules were obtained per 1 to 10 million input T cells, so each molecule approximated one T cell. The same protocol used for the earlier healthy control dataset was applied to prepare and sequence the patient libraries. Samples belonging to the same batch were prepared together, multiplexed and sequenced on a shared HiSeq lane. The original pipeline was this. MIGEC was used to process the raw barcoded reads, and molecular identifier groups with only a single read were discarded before consensus assembly and CDR3 extraction. Clonotype tables were post-analysed with VDJtools, normalizing diversity by down-sampling all datasets to the smallest sample size. Repertoire overlap clustering matched CDR3 amino acid but not nucleotide sequences to correct batch-related cross-sample contamination. Clones were called with MiXCR by TCRdb after fastp trimmed the public reads at Q25, and only in-frame beta chains were retained. Rows with one shared CDR3 protein collapse into an entry with the most common genes and DNA. These V and J calls are TCRdb output, not the study's own analysis. The sample contains fewer than 900,000 distinct CDR3 sequences, roughly 50% of them found a single time. The ten largest clones capture around 4.7% of the sample.

Relative to germline, V is missing 4 bases and J is missing 5 bases, with 14 bases of the junction outside any gene match. The cysteine opens and the phenylalanine closes a CDR3 of 17 amino acids. The entry retains the CDR3 DNA only, 51 bases that are in frame from base 1. CDR1 and CDR2 are read off the germline V gene (reference sequence) as DFQATT and SNEGSKA. Of note for this clonotype: This clone's antigen is unknown. Within one base of it there is no much larger clone, and no base qualities were kept.

Sequenced material: blood. The TCR originated in a girl aged 10 to 17 with multiple sclerosis. In this chain, TRBV20-1 is recombined with TRBJ2-5, and 12 junction bases match TRBD2. CDR3 loop: CSAKSLLAGGGVETQYF. The DNA is TGCAGTGCTAAGTCTCTCCTAGCGGGAGGGGGGGTGGAGACCCAGTACTTC.